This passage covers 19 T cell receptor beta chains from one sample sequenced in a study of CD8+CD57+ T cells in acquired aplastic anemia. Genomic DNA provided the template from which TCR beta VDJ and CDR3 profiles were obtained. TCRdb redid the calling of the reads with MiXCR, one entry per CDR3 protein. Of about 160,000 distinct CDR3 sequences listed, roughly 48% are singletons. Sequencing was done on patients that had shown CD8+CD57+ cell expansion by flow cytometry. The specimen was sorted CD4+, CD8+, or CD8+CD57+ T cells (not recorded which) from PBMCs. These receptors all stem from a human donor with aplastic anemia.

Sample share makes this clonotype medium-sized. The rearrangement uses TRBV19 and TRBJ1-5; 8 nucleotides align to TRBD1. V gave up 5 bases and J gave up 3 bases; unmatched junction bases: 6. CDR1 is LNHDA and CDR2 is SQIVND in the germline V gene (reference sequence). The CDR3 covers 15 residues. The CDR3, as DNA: TGTGCCAGTAGTGCGCAGACAGGGGACAATCAGCCCCAGCATTTT. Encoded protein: CASSAQTGDNQPQHF.

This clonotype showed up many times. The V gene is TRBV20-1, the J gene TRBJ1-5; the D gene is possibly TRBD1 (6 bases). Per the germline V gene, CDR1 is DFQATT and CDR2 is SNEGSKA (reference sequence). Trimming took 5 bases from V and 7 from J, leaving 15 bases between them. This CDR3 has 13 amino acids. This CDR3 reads CSARGAVEQPQHF. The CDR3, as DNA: TGCAGTGCTCGGGGGGCGGTTGAGCAGCCCCAGCATTTT.

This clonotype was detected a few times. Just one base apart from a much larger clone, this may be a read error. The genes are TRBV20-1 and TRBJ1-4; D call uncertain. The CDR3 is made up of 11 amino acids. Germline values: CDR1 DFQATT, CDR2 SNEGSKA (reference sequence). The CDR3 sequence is CSANPLEELFF. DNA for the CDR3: TGCAGTGCTAATCCTCTTGAAGAACTGTTTTTT.

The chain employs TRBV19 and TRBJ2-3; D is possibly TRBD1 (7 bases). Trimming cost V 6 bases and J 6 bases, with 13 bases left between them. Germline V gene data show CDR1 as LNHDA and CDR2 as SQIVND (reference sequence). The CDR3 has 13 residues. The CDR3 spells CASSSRGEDTQYF. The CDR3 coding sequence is TGTGCCAGTAGCTCCAGGGGGGAGGATACGCAGTATTTT.

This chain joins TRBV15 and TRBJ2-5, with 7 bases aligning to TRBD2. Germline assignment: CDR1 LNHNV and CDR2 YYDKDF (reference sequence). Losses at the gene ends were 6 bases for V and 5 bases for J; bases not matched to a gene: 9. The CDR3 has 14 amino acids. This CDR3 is CATSGAGVSETQYF. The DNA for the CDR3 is TGTGCCACCAGTGGGGCGGGAGTAAGCGAGACCCAGTACTTC.

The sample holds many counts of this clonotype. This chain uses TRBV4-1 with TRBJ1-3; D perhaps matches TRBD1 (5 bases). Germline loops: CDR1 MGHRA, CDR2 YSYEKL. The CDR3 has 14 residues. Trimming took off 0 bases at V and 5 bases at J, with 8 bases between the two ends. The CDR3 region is CASSQDPDRNTIYF. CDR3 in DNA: TGCGCCAGCAGCCAAGATCCGGACAGAAACACCATATATTTT.

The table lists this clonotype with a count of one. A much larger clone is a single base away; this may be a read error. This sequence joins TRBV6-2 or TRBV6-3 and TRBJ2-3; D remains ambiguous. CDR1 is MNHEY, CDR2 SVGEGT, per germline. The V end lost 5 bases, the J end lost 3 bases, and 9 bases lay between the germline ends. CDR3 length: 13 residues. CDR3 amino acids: CASSIQRTDTQYF. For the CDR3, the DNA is TGTGCCAGCAGTATACAAAGGACAGATACGCAGTATTTT.

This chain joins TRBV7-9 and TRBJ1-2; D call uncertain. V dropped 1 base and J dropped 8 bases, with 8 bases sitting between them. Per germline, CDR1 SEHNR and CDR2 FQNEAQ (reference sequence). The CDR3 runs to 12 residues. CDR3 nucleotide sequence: TGTGCCAGCAGCTTAGAGCTAGCGGGCTACACCTTC. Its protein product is CASSLELAGYTF.

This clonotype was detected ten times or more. The CDR3 DNA reads as TGTGCCAGCAGTTTTGTTGGGTCCCGGCTGGGTGAGAACACCATATATTTT. It codes for CASSFVGSRLGENTIYF. This chain uses TRBV12-3 or TRBV12-4 with TRBJ1-3; D unclear. The CDR3 covers 17 residues. Trimming removed 3 bases from V and 7 bases from J, with 22 bases in between.

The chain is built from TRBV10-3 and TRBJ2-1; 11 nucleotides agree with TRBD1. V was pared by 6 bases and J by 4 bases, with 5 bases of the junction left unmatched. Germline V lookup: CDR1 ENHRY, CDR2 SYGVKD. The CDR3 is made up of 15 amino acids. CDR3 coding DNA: TGTGCCATCAGAGACGGGACAGGGGGTTACAATGAGCAGTTCTTC. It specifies CAIRDGTGGYNEQFF.

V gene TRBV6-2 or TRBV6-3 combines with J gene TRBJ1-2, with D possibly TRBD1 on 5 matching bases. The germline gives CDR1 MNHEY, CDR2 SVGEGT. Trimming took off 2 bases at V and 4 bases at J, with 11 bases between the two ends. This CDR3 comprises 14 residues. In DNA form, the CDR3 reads TGTGCCAGCAGTTACGATCAGGGACTCTATGGCTACACCTTC. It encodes CASSYDQGLYGYTF.

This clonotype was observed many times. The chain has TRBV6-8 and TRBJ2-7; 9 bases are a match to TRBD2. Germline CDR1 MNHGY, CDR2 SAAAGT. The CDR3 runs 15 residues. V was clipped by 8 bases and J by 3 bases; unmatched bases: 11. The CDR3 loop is CASRMRTSAYYEQYF. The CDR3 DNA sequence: TGTGCCAGCCGTATGAGGACTAGCGCTTACTACGAGCAGTACTTC.

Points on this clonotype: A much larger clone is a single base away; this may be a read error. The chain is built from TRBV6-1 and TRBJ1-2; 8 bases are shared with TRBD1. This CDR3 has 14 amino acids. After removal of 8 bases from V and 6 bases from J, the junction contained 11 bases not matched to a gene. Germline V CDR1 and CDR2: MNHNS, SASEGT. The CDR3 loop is CASHSDRGFHGYTF. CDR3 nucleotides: TGTGCCAGCCACTCAGACAGGGGATTCCATGGCTACACCTTC.

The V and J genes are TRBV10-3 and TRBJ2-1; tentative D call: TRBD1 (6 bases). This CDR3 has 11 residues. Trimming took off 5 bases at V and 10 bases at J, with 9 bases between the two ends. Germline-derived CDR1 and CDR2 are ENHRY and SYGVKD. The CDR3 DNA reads TGTGCCATCAGTCCGGGACAAGAGCAGTTCTTC. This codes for CAISPGQEQFF.

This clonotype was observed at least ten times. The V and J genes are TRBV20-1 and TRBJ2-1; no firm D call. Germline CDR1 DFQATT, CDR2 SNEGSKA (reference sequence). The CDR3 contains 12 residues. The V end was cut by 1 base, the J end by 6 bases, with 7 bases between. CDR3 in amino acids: CSARGPTNEQFF. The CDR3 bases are TGCAGTGCTAGAGGCCCTACCAATGAGCAGTTCTTC.

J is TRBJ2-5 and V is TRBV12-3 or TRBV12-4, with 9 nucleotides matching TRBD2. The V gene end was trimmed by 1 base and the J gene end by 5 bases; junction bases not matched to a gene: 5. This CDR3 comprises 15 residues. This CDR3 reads CASSLGGGAWETQYF. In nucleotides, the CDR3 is TGTGCCAGCAGTTTAGGCGGGGGGGCTTGGGAGACCCAGTACTTC.

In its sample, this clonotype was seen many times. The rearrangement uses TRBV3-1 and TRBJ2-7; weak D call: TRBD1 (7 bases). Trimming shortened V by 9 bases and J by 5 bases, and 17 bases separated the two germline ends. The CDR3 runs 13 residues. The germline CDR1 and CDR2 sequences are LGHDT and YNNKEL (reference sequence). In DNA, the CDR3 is TGTGCCAGTTCCCCAGGGGGAGGCAACGAGCAGTACTTC. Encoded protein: CASSPGGGNEQYF.

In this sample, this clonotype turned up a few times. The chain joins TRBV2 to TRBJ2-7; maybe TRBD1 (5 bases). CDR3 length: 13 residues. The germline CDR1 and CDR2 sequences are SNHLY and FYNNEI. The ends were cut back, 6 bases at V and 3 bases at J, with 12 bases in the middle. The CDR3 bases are TGTGCCAGCAGCCAGGGATCTGGCTACGAGCAGTACTTC. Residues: CASSQGSGYEQYF. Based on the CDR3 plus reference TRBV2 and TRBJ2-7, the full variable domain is EPEVTQTPSHQVTQMGQEVILRCVPISNHLYFYWYRQILGQKVEFLVSFYNNEISEKSEIFDDQFSVERPDGSNFTLKIRSTKLEDSAMYFCASSQGSGYEQYFGPGTRLTVT.

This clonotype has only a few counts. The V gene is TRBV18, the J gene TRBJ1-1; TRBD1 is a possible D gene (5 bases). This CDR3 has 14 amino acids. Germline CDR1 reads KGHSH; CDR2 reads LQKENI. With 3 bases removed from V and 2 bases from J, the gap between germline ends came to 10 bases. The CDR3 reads CASSPLDSNTEAFF. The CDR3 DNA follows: TGTGCCAGCTCACCCCTAGACAGCAACACTGAAGCTTTCTTT.